The 2 T cell receptor beta chains below come from one sample, sequenced in a study of patients and donors after allogeneic stem cell transplantation. TCRdb reanalysed the RT-PCR reads using MiXCR and keeps one entry per CDR3 protein. The sample consists of more than 150,000 distinct CDR3 sequences, more than 20% of them appearing once. Sequencing input: blood, either unsorted or a sorted T cell fraction (not recorded which). Receptors were obtained from a human donor who was either an allogeneic HSCT recipient or a stem cell or donor lymphocyte infusion donor (not recorded which). It is not recorded whose cells these are; they may come from a transplant donor.

V usage is TRBV7-9 and J usage is TRBJ2-3; D call uncertain. CDR3 length: 11 amino acids. The V gene lost 2 bases and the J gene lost 6 bases, with 3 bases spanning the gap. Germline V gene sequence: CDR1 SEHNR, CDR2 FQNEAQ (reference sequence). DNA of the CDR3: TGTGCCAGCAGCTTAATGGATACGCAGTATTTT. Translating it yields CASSLMDTQYF.

The gene calls are TRBV5-6 and TRBJ2-3; D could derive from TRBD1 or TRBD2 (5 bases each). V lost 1 base, J lost 5 bases, and 11 bases lay in between. Germline loops: CDR1 SGHDT, CDR2 YYEEEE. CDR3 length: 14 residues. The CDR3: CASSLRTRGDTQYF. The DNA of the CDR3 is TGTGCCAGCAGCTTGAGGACGAGGGGAGATACGCAGTATTTT.